This TCR beta chain appears in the sequencing data of a study of blood T cell repertoires in COVID-19. Germline CDR1 SGDLS, CDR2 YYNGEE. The ends were cut back, 5 bases at V and 4 bases at J, with 13 bases in the middle. The CDR3 is 14 residues long. Sequenced by immunoSEQ multiplex PCR; TCRdb stores in-frame clones only, minus some. The repertoire holds 150,000 to 200,000 clones, with approximately 80% as singletons. The sequenced sample was PBMCs or T cells enriched from blood (not recorded which). The chain uses TRBV9 and TRBJ1-3; D not resolved. The clonotype comes from a man aged 50 or older who had recovered from COVID-19. The CDR3 sequence: CASSLGSGGNTIYF. In DNA, the CDR3 is TGTGCCAGCAGTCTCGGTTCAGGAGGAAACACCATATATTTT.